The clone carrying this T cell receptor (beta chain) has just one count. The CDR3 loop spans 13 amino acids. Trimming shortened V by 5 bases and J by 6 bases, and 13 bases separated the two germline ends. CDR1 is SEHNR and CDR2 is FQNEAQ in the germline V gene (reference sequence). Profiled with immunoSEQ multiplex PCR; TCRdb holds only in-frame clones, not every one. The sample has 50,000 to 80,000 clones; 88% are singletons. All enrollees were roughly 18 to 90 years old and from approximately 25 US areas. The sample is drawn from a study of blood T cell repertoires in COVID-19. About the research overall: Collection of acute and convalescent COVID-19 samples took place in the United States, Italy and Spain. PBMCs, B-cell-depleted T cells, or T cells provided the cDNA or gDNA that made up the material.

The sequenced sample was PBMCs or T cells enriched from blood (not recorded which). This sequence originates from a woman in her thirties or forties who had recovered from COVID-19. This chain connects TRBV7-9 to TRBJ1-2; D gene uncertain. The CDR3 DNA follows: TGTGCCAGCAGCGTGGGAGGGCGGAATGGCTACACCTTC. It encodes CASSVGGRNGYTF. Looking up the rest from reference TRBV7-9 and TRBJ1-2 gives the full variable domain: DTGVSQNPRHKITKRGQNVTFRCDPISEHNRLYWYRQTLGQGPEFLTYFQNEAQLEKSRLLSDRFSAERPKGSFSTLEIQRTEQGDSAMYLCASSVGGRNGYTFGSGTRLTVV.